Below, one TCR beta chain is given with its context. No antigen is known for it. Clones were read by immunoSEQ multiplex PCR, and TCRdb kept only the in-frame ones, dropping some. The profile shows just under 65,000 clones, over 90% of them singletons. Germline CDR1 reads MDHEN; CDR2 reads SYDVKM. This CDR3 spans 13 amino acids. V dropped 9 bases and J dropped 5; count of bases not matched to a gene: 9. It was the approximately 130-subject validation cohort, separate from the approximately 620-subject first cohort, to which the donors belonged. This specimen belongs to a study of cytomegalovirus exposure and HLA in healthy donors. Study outcomes and limitations: Despite most TCR sequences being rare, some public TCRs occurred in many donors.

The V and J genes are TRBV28 and TRBJ1-2; 7 bases match TRBD1. This clonotype was sampled from a woman aged 18-29 years in good health and CMV-seropositive. The material sequenced was PBMCs. The CDR3 loop reads CASQTGLGYGYTF. CDR3 bases: TGTGCCAGTCAGACAGGGTTGGGGTATGGCTACACCTTC.